This TCR beta chain was found in a study of blood T cell repertoires in COVID-19. The wider study: The study drew acute and convalescent COVID-19 samples from the United States, Italy and Spain. PBMCs, B-cell-depleted T cells, or T cells were the source of the cDNA or gDNA that made up the material.

Per the authors' pipeline: Reference gene primer amplification in the assay estimated nucleated cell counts. Here immunoSEQ multiplex PCR was the method, and the copy in TCRdb shows in-frame clones only, minus some. The V and J calls and clone size come from that table; D and trimming were worked out from the DNA. Of approximately 170,000 clones in the sample, less than 85% are singletons; the top ten hold about 10%. The CDR3 extends over 13 amino acids. Germline CDR1 SQVTM, CDR2 ANQGSEA. Deletions cut 4 bases from V and 0 bases from J, with 7 bases between. The chain couples TRBV29-1 to TRBJ1-5, with D hard to call. The specimen was peripheral blood. This receptor was taken from a woman older than 75 with active or convalescent COVID-19. CDR3 sequence: CSVVVDSNQPQHF. Written as DNA, the CDR3 is TGCAGCGTTGTGGTAGATAGCAATCAGCCCCAGCATTTT.